Listed here are 25 T cell receptor beta chains from one sample, sequenced in a study of T cells after somatic rescue of genetic block. The table came from immunoSEQ multiplex PCR; TCRdb's copy has only in-frame clones and leaves some out. The sample has fewer than 15,000 clones, roughly two thirds seen once. Sequencing used peripheral blood mononuclear cells (PBMCs). Source of these receptors: a boy younger than 18.

This chain links TRBV5-1 with TRBJ2-7; the match to TRBD2 covers 7 bases. Germline V lookup: CDR1 SGHRS, CDR2 YFSETQ. This CDR3 comprises 17 residues. J gave up 1 base and V 4 bases, and 14 bases lay outside the gene matches. The DNA for the CDR3 is TGCGCCAGCAGCCGGTACCCCTCTGCGGGGGAGTCCTACGAGCAGTACTTC. Amino acid sequence: CASSRYPSAGESYEQYF.

The CDR3 DNA reads TGCGCCAGCAGCCCGACAGCGTCCTATAATTCACCCCTCCACTTT. It is translated as CASSPTASYNSPLHF. The chain combines TRBV5-1 with TRBJ1-6; D might be TRBD1 (5 bases). CDR1 SGHRS and CDR2 YFSETQ come from the germline V gene. CDR3 size: 15 residues. The germline V and J ends were trimmed by 4 bases and 1 base, with 9 bases remaining between them. Based on the CDR3 plus reference TRBV5-1 and TRBJ1-6, the full variable domain is KAGVTQTPRYLIKTRGQQVTLSCSPISGHRSVSWYQQTPGQGLQFLFEYFSETQRNKGNFPGRFSGRQFSNSRSEMNVSTLELGDSALYLCASSPTASYNSPLHFGNGTRLTVT.

This rearrangement joins TRBV25-1 to TRBJ1-2, with 7 bases that match TRBD1. J gave up 4 bases and V 5 bases, and 4 bases lay outside the gene matches. CDR1 MGHDK and CDR2 SYGVNS come from the germline V gene. The CDR3 is made up of 13 amino acids. In DNA, the CDR3 is TGTGCCAGCAGTCAGACAGGGCCCTATGGCTACACCTTC. This sequence encodes CASSQTGPYGYTF.

The V and J genes are TRBV6-1 and TRBJ2-1; 10 nucleotides match TRBD2. Germline V gene lookup returns CDR1 MNHNS and CDR2 SASEGT. The ends lost 7 bases at V and 2 bases at J; junction bases unmatched: 5. There are 15 residues in the CDR3. This CDR3 is CASTSSGSTYNEQFF. In DNA, the CDR3 is TGTGCCAGCACCTCTAGCGGGAGTACCTACAATGAGCAGTTCTTC.

The rearrangement joins TRBV7-6 to TRBJ1-6; no clear D. Per the germline V gene, CDR1 is SGHVS and CDR2 is FNYEAQ. V shed 3 bases and J shed 3 bases, with 9 bases lying between them. This CDR3 has 15 amino acids. The CDR3 region has the DNA TGTGCCAGCAGCTTGGGCAGCCTCTATAATTCACCCCTCCACTTT. Translation gives CASSLGSLYNSPLHF.

The chain couples TRBV5-5 to TRBJ1-2, with D possibly being TRBD1 (6 bases). V lost 1 base and J lost 2, with 6 bases in between. CDR3 length: 13 residues. Germline CDR1 SGHKS, CDR2 YYEKEE (reference sequence). The CDR3 DNA reads TGTGCCAGCAGCTTGCAGGGGAACTATGGCTACACCTTC. It specifies CASSLQGNYGYTF.

V usage is TRBV28 and J usage is TRBJ2-7, with 9 positions matching TRBD1. CDR3 size: 14 residues. Germline CDR1 is MDHEN and CDR2 is SYDVKM. V was pared by 6 bases and J by 5 bases, with 8 bases of the junction left unmatched. CDR3 coding DNA: TGTGCCAGCAGGGGGACAGGGAATCACCACGAGCAGTACTTC. Translating gives CASRGTGNHHEQYF.

The V and J genes are TRBV7-8 and TRBJ2-3, with 12 bases identical to TRBD2. The CDR3 runs 16 residues. V shed 2 bases and J 5 bases; nucleotides not matched to a gene: 5. From germline, CDR1 is SGHVS and CDR2 FQNEAQ. This chain's CDR3 is CASSLLLAGGLDTQYF. The CDR3 coding sequence is TGTGCCAGCAGCTTACTCCTAGCGGGGGGGCTAGATACGCAGTATTTT. Full variable domain (outside the CDR3, taken from reference TRBV7-8 and TRBJ2-3): GAGVSQSPRYKVAKRGQDVALRCDPISGHVSLFWYQQALGQGPEFLTYFQNEAQLDKSGLPSDRFFAERPEGSVSTLKIQRTQQEDSAVYLCASSLLLAGGLDTQYFGPGTRLTVL.

The chain employs TRBV19 and TRBJ2-5, with 9 bases identical to TRBD2. The V segment lost 5 bases and the J segment 7 bases; nucleotides outside the gene matches: 8. The CDR3 sequence is 14 residues long. Germline V CDR1 and CDR2: LNHDA, SQIVND (reference sequence). CDR3 protein: CASSPGGGRGTQYF. Written as DNA, the CDR3 is TGTGCCAGTAGTCCCGGGGGCGGGAGGGGGACCCAGTACTTC.

The gene calls are TRBV5-1 and TRBJ1-1; 7 bases match TRBD1. Unmatched junction bases numbered 9, after V lost 4 bases and J lost 3 bases. CDR3 length equals 15 residues. Per germline, CDR1 SGHRS and CDR2 YFSETQ. The CDR3 loop reads CASSPPRGQDTEAFF. The CDR3 DNA sequence: TGCGCCAGCAGCCCTCCGAGGGGGCAGGACACTGAAGCTTTCTTT.

The CDR3 bases are TGTGCCAGCTCACAGGACAGGGTGGACTATGGCTACACCTTC. It is translated as CASSQDRVDYGYTF. The chain links TRBV18 to TRBJ1-2; 8 bases are a match to TRBD1. Germline CDR1 reads KGHSH; CDR2 reads LQKENI. This CDR3 has 14 amino acids. V lost 4 bases and J lost 3; bases outside the gene matches: 4.

CDR3 in DNA: TGTGCCAGCTCACTCGGACAGTCCTCCTACGAGCAGTACTTC. Its translation is CASSLGQSSYEQYF. The chain recombines TRBV18 with TRBJ2-7; tentatively, D is TRBD1 (6 bases). Germline V gene data show CDR1 as KGHSH and CDR2 as LQKENI. V was pared by 4 bases and J by 0 bases, with 10 bases between. The CDR3 has 14 residues.

The chain is built from TRBV11-3 and TRBJ2-2, with D perhaps matching TRBD1 or TRBD2 (7 bases each). The CDR3 spans 16 residues. From germline, CDR1 is SGHNT and CDR2 YENEEA. Trimming cost V 5 bases and J 4 bases, with 17 bases left between them. CDR3 protein: CASSPGRGRVTGELFF. CDR3 nucleotides: TGTGCCAGCAGCCCGGGGAGGGGGCGGGTCACCGGGGAGCTGTTTTTT.

The rearrangement uses TRBV6-6 and TRBJ2-2, with 11 bases fitting TRBD2. CDR3 length equals 16 residues. Germline V gene lookup returns CDR1 MNHNY and CDR2 SVGAGI (reference sequence). V lost 4 bases and J lost 4; bases outside the gene matches: 5. In DNA, the CDR3 is TGTGCCAGCAGTTCATTAGCGGGAGGGGGCACCGGGGAGCTGTTTTTT. As protein: CASSSLAGGGTGELFF.

The chain employs TRBV6-5 and TRBJ2-5, with 8 nucleotides matching TRBD2. The CDR3 runs 13 residues. The germline V gene encodes CDR1 MNHEY and CDR2 SVGAGI. The J segment lost 4 bases and the V segment lost 6 bases, leaving 4 bases of the junction unmatched. The CDR3 DNA sequence: TGTGCCAGCAGGGTAGCGGGAAGAGAGACCCAGTACTTC. Translation: CASRVAGRETQYF.

The V call is TRBV5-6, the J call TRBJ2-1; D may be TRBD2 (6 bases). The CDR3 is made up of 16 amino acids. CDR1 and CDR2 from the germline V gene are SGHDT and YYEEEE. Trimming removed 4 bases from V and 4 bases from J, with 18 bases in between. Here the CDR3 DNA reads TGTGCCAGCAGCCCCGGGAGACTGAACAGATACAATGAGCAGTTCTTC. Translation: CASSPGRLNRYNEQFF.

V and J are TRBV6-1 and TRBJ2-7; no reliable D call. V lost 0 bases and J lost 4, with 13 bases in between. The CDR3 contains 15 residues. Germline CDR1 MNHNS, CDR2 SASEGT. CDR3 loop: CASSEARAQLYEQYF. The CDR3 bases are TGTGCCAGCAGTGAAGCCCGCGCGCAGCTGTACGAGCAGTACTTC.

In its sample, this clone was seen a few times. The rearrangement links TRBV4-2 to TRBJ2-7, with 10 bases fitting TRBD1. V was clipped by 3 bases and J by 3 bases; unmatched bases: 5. This CDR3 has 15 amino acids. Germline lookup yields CDR1 LGHNA and CDR2 YNFKEQ. The DNA of the CDR3 is TGTGCCAGCAGCCAGCCCGGACAGGGGGGCTACGAGCAGTACTTC. As protein: CASSQPGQGGYEQYF.

This rearrangement joins TRBV30 to TRBJ2-3; tentative D call: TRBD2 (6 bases). This CDR3 comprises 18 residues. The germline gives CDR1 GTSNPN, CDR2 SVGIG (reference sequence). The V end was cut by 2 bases, the J end by 3 bases, with 24 bases between. The CDR3 DNA sequence: TGTGCCTGGAGTCCACCCGTCCTAGCGTCCATCATGACAGATACGCAGTATTTT. Encoded protein: CAWSPPVLASIMTDTQYF.

In its sample, this clone ranks as medium-sized. The chain employs TRBV4-1 and TRBJ1-2; TRBD1 matches 8 bases. The CDR3 has 15 amino acids. Germline CDR1 reads MGHRA; CDR2 reads YSYEKL. Unmatched junction bases numbered 15, after V lost 3 bases and J lost 12 bases. This CDR3 reads CASSHIHRSGGADTF. The CDR3 coding sequence is TGCGCCAGCAGCCACATTCATAGGTCAGGGGGCGCGGACACCTTC.

With regard to this clone: Germline is not matched at one junction end, which may reflect a read error. Other DNA sequences of this sample code for an identical CDR3. The J gene is TRBJ1-4, the V gene TRBV7-8; D is uncertain. Germline CDR1 SGHVS, CDR2 FQNEAQ. The CDR3 totals 14 residues. CDR3 sequence: CASTLGLPREKLFF. For the CDR3, the DNA is TGTGCTAGCACCCTAGGACTCCCGAGGGAAAAACTGTTTTTT. The variable domain in full, with the rest retrieved from reference TRBV7-8 and TRBJ1-4, is GAGVSQSPRYKVAKRGQDVALRCDPISGHVSLFWYQQALGQGPEFLTYFQNEAQLDKSGLPSDRFFAERPEGSVSTLKIQRTQQEDSAVYLCASTLGLPREKLFFGSGTQLSVL.

V usage is TRBV9 and J usage is TRBJ1-1; TRBD1 matches 8 bases. V gave up 4 bases and J gave up 3 bases; unmatched junction bases: 8. The CDR3 covers 15 residues. Germline loops: CDR1 SGDLS, CDR2 YYNGEE. The CDR3 reads CASSPMDRVDTEAFF. The CDR3 coding sequence is TGTGCCAGCAGCCCGATGGACAGGGTCGACACTGAAGCTTTCTTT.

This chain joins TRBV18 and TRBJ2-7, with D perhaps TRBD2 (5 bases). The CDR3 is 16 amino acids. V was clipped by 3 bases and J by 3 bases, with 18 bases between them. Germline loops: CDR1 KGHSH, CDR2 LQKENI. CDR3 region: CASSPGSAGGLYEQYF. The DNA of the CDR3 is TGTGCCAGCTCACCTGGTTCGGCAGGAGGCCTCTACGAGCAGTACTTC.

This chain joins TRBV5-1 and TRBJ2-3; 7 bases fit TRBD2. CDR1 is SGHRS and CDR2 is YFSETQ in the germline V gene. The length of the CDR3 is 14 residues. V lost 3 bases to trimming and J lost 6 bases; unmatched junction nucleotides: 7. CDR3 protein: CASSSGEGRDTQYF. CDR3 bases: TGCGCCAGCAGCTCGGGGGAGGGTAGGGATACGCAGTATTTT.

The chain has TRBV18 and TRBJ2-3; D is undetermined. The germline V gene has CDR1 KGHSH and CDR2 LQKENI. V shed 6 bases and J shed 0 bases, with 4 bases lying between them. This CDR3 contains 12 residues. In nucleotides, the CDR3 is TGTGCCAGCTCGCCTAGCACAGATACGCAGTATTTT. The encoded protein is CASSPSTDTQYF.